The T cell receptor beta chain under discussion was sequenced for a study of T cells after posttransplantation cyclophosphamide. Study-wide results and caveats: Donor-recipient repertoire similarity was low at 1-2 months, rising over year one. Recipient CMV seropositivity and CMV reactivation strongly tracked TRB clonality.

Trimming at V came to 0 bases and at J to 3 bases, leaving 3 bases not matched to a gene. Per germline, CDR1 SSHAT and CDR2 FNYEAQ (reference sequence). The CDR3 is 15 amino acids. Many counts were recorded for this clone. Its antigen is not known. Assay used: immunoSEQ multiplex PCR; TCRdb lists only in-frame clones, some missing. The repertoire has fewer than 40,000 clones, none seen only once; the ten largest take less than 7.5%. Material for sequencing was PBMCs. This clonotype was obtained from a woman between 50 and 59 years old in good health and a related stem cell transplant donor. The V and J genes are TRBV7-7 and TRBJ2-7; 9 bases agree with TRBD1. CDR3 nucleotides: TGTGCCAGCAGCTTAGCCCCGGACAGGGGCTACGAGCAGTACTTC. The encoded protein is CASSLAPDRGYEQYF.